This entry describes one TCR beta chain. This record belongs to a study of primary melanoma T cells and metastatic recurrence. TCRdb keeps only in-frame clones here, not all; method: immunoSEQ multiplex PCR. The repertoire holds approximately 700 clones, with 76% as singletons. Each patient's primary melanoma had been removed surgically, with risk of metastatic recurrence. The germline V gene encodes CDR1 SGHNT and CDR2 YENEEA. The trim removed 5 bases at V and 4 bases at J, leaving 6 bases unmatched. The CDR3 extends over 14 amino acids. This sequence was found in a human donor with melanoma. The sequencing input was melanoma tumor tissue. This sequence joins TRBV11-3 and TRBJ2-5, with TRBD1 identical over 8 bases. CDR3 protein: CASSLGQGGETQYF. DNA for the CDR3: TGTGCCAGCAGCCTAGGACAGGGAGGAGAGACCCAGTACTTC.